This entry concerns a single T cell receptor beta chain. This sample is part of a study of blood T cell repertoires in COVID-19. As for the study in general: In each case, the material was cDNA or gDNA derived from T cells, B-cell-depleted T cells, or PBMCs.

Participants spanned ages about 18 to 95 years and resided in over 20 US areas. Donors were grouped by their self-reported clinical history. Each recovered donor of Cohort 3 presented with two negative PCRs, clearance, or symptom resolution. The protocol was immunoSEQ multiplex PCR, while the TCRdb copy is restricted to in-frame clones and leaves out a portion. There are 200,000 to 250,000 clones in the sample; nearly 90% occur only once, and 11% lies in the top ten. The origin of this receptor is a man younger than 40 who had recovered from COVID-19. Sequences were obtained from PBMCs or T cells enriched from blood (not recorded which).

The CDR3 loop reads CASSIAGRYEQFF. The CDR3 nucleotides are TGTGCCAGTAGTATTGCAGGGAGGTATGAGCAGTTCTTC. This chain connects TRBV19 to TRBJ2-1; a possible D gene is TRBD2 (6 bases). CDR1 and CDR2 from the germline V gene are LNHDA and SQIVND (reference sequence). The CDR3 length is 13 residues. V shed 3 bases and J shed 8 bases, with 11 bases lying between them.